This T cell receptor beta chain was documented in a study of shared clonotypes between healthy human individuals. Terminally differentiated effector memory CD45RA+ cells were excluded by CCR7 positive selection of CD45RO-negative cells. Points on this clone: No antigen is known for it. Other nucleotide sequences in the sample specify the same CDR3.

The germline V and J ends were trimmed by 3 bases and 3 bases, with 8 bases remaining between them. This CDR3 comprises 12 residues. CDR1 is SQVTM and CDR2 is ANQGSEA in the germline V gene. Study-level results: The low donor count limited represented genetic and exposure-history diversity. Clonotypes that were shared across a handful of donors made up approximately 5.1% of naive CD4 clonotypes.

Clones were sequenced by immunoSEQ multiplex PCR, and TCRdb holds only the in-frame ones, with some missing. The profile shows hundreds of thousands of clones, roughly 98% of them singletons. The sample was naive CD8+ T cells sorted from blood. The genes are TRBV29-1 and TRBJ1-2; D perhaps matches TRBD1 (5 bases). The origin of this receptor is a man aged 30-40 years in good health. CDR3 sequence (DNA): TGCAGCGTTGAGGGCAGGGACTATGGCTACACCTTC. Translating gives CSVEGRDYGYTF.